These T cell receptor beta chains were read from a single sample in a study of CD4 T cells in relation to SARS-CoV-2 and coronaviruses. TCRdb's table, derived via immunoSEQ multiplex PCR, lists solely in-frame clones and lacks some. The sample holds about 24,000 clones, roughly 80% seen once. Antigen specificity for these receptors is unknown. The specimen was CD4+ T cells from PBMCs, cultured in vitro. The receptors stem from a human donor in good health. CDR3s include the opening cysteine and the closing phenylalanine or tryptophan. D genes are given only for firm matches. Only some rows state a clone size, as once, few, many or a class for expanded clones.

V,D,J,size,CDR3,DNA
TRBV3-1/TRBV3-2,NA,TRBJ2-7,once,CASSHREIEQYF,TGTGCCAGCAGCCATCGGGAGATCGAGCAGTACTTC
TRBV4-2,NA,TRBJ1-1,NA,CASSPGDVKNTEAFF,TGTGCCAGCAGCCCGGGGGACGTTAAGAACACTGAAGCTTTCTTT
TRBV3-1/TRBV3-2,NA,TRBJ2-1,NA,CASSHLQNNEQFF,TGTGCCAGCAGCCATCTACAGAACAATGAGCAGTTCTTC
TRBV2,TRBD1,TRBJ1-1,once,CASRGQGVRFTEAFF,TGTGCCAGCAGGGGACAGGGGGTTAGGTTCACTGAAGCTTTCTTT
TRBV30,TRBD1,TRBJ2-2,NA,CAWSYGQGGAGELFF,TGTGCCTGGAGCTACGGACAGGGCGGCGCCGGGGAGCTGTTTTTT
TRBV6-4,NA,TRBJ2-2,NA,CASSPGNTGELFF,TGTGCCAGCAGCCCCGGGAACACCGGGGAGCTGTTTTTT
TRBV6-5,TRBD2,TRBJ2-7,once,CASSYSAGSPYEQYF,TGTGCCAGCAGTTACTCAGCGGGATCCCCCTACGAGCAGTACTTC
TRBV4-1,NA,TRBJ2-1,NA,CASSQPGIYNEQFF,TGCGCCAGCAGCCAACCAGGGATCTACAATGAGCAGTTCTTC
TRBV28,NA,TRBJ2-5,NA,CASSLPSTETQYF,TGTGCCAGCAGTCTCCCTAGCACGGAGACCCAGTACTTC
TRBV5-1,TRBD1,TRBJ1-5,once,CASSLGQGDQPQHF,TGCGCCAGCAGCCTGGGACAGGGCGATCAGCCCCAGCATTTT
TRBV27,NA,TRBJ1-2,NA,CASSLQGSHGYTF,TGTGCCAGCAGTTTACAGGGGAGCCATGGCTACACCTTC
TRBV18,NA,TRBJ1-3,NA,CASSPTGGGNTIYF,TGTGCCAGCTCACCTACCGGGGGAGGAAACACCATATATTTT
TRBV11-2,NA,TRBJ2-7,NA,CASAVEVYEQYF,TGTGCCAGCGCTGTGGAGGTTTACGAGCAGTACTTC
TRBV7-9,NA,TRBJ1-1,NA,CASSLRKGGGAFF,TGTGCCAGCAGCTTAAGAAAGGGCGGGGGAGCTTTCTTT
TRBV2,NA,TRBJ1-3,NA,CASSERGNTIYF,TGTGCCAGCAGTGAAAGAGGAAACACCATATATTTT
TRBV19,NA,TRBJ1-4,NA,CASSINRKSNEKLFF,TGTGCCAGTAGTATTAACAGGAAGAGTAATGAAAAACTGTTTTTT
TRBV6-6,TRBD1,TRBJ2-5,NA,CASSYRDRESLETQYF,TGTGCCAGCAGTTATCGGGACAGGGAGTCCCTAGAGACCCAGTACTTC
TRBV5-1,TRBD2,TRBJ2-5,NA,CASSSEGGRTGETQYF,TGCGCCAGCAGCTCAGAAGGCGGGAGAACTGGGGAGACCCAGTACTTC
TRBV24-1,NA,TRBJ2-2,once,CATSGAGQTNTGELFF,TGTGCCACCAGTGGAGCGGGACAAACGAACACCGGGGAGCTGTTTTTT
TRBV28,NA,TRBJ1-5,once,CASKISEWVDPQHF,TGTGCCAGCAAGATCTCCGAATGGGTGGATCCCCAGCATTTT
TRBV20-1,NA,TRBJ1-6,NA,CSASSVGNASPLHF,TGCAGTGCTAGTAGTGTAGGAAACGCTTCACCCCTCCACTTT
TRBV24-1,NA,TRBJ2-5,NA,CATSDLDFQYF,TGTGCCACCAGTGATTTGGATTTCCAGTACTTC